A few counts support the clone carrying this TCR beta chain. What it binds is not known. The sample originates from a study of identical twins. V trimming: 5 bases; J trimming: 7 bases; junction bases outside the gene matches: 6. Germline V CDR1 and CDR2: DFQATT, SNEGSKA (reference sequence). CDR3 length: 13 residues. TCRdb redid the calling of the 5' RACE reads with MiXCR, one entry per CDR3 protein. Altogether about 470,000 distinct CDR3 sequences are present, roughly 24% being singletons, with the ten largest covering approximately 2.9%. General study results and limits: While abundant cord blood beta clonotypes carried fewer insertions, memory repertoires showed no such pattern.

Donors were all healthy Caucasians. Another study also made use of these data, one on T cells expressing NK-cell markers. Per that paper: NKG2C+ dominant clonotypes from 5 to 7 donors made up about 1.0-7.5% of CD8+ T cells.

The source material was CD4+ T cells sorted from blood. This clonotype originated in a young woman in good health. The chain is built from TRBV20-1 and TRBJ2-2; TRBD2 matches 8 bases. CDR3 DNA sequence: TGCAGTGCTTCCCTCGGGGGGGGCGGGGAGCTGTTTTTT. Its translation: CSASLGGGGELFF.